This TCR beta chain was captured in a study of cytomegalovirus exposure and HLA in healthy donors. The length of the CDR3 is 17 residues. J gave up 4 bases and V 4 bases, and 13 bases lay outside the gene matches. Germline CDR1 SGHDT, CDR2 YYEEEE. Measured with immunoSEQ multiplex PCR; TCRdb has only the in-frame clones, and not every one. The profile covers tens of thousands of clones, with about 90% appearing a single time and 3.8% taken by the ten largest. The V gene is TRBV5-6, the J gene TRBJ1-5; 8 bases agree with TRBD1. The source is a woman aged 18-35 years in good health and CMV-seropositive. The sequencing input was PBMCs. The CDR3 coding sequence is TGTGCCAGCAGCACCAGACGGACAGGGTTGGGGAATCAGCCCCAGCATTTT. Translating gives CASSTRRTGLGNQPQHF.